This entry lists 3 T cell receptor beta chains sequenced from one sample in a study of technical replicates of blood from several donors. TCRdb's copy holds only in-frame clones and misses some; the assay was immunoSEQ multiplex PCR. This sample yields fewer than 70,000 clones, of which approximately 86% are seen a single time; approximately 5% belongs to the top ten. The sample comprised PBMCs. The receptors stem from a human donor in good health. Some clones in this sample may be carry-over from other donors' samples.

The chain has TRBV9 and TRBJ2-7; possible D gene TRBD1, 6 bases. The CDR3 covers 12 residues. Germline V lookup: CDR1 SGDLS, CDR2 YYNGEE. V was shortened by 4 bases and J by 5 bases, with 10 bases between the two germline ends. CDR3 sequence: CASSRGMNEQYF. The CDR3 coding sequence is TGTGCCAGCAGCAGGGGGATGAACGAGCAGTACTTC.

DNA of the CDR3: TGTGCCAGCACCTCAGGGGGACAGGGGATGCACGAGCAGTACTTC. Its protein is CASTSGGQGMHEQYF. This chain uses TRBV6-1 with TRBJ2-7, with 10 bases lining up with TRBD1. Germline V lookup: CDR1 MNHNS, CDR2 SASEGT. CDR3 length: 15 amino acids. V gave up 7 bases and J gave up 5 bases; unmatched junction bases: 11.

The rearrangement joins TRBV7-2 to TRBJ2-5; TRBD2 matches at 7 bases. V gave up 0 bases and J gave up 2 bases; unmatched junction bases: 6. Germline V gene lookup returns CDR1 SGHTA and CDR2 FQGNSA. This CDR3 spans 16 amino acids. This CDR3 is CASSLALSSGQETQYF. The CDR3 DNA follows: TGTGCCAGCAGCTTAGCGCTTTCTAGCGGACAAGAGACCCAGTACTTC.